The TCR beta chain described here comes from a study of blood T cell repertoires in COVID-19. Across the whole study: The analysed material was cDNA or gDNA that came from T cells, B-cell-depleted T cells, or PBMCs.

The data were produced by immunoSEQ multiplex PCR, yet TCRdb's version contains in-frame clones alone and is incomplete. The repertoire holds about 70,000 clones, with more than 75% as singletons. This clone was recorded a few times. The V and J ends lost 3 bases and 2 bases, in that order; junction bases with no gene match: 3. This CDR3 region has 14 residues. Germline lookup yields CDR1 MNHEY and CDR2 SMNVEV (reference sequence). The chain uses TRBV27 and TRBJ2-7; the match to TRBD2 covers 8 bases. The source of this sequence is an older woman with acute or convalescent COVID-19. The sample comprised peripheral blood. CDR3 DNA: TGTGCCAGCAGTTTCGGGGGGGCAACCTACGAGCAGTACTTC. This sequence encodes CASSFGGATYEQYF.